Below, 22 T cell receptor beta chains from the same sample are listed, as sequenced in a study of blood T cell repertoires in COVID-19 (TCRdb year 2020). Libraries were constructed by the immunoSEQ multiplex PCR assay. TCRdb took this table from immuneACCESS and kept in-frame rearrangements with V and J called. Such tables lack part of the clones; where checked against another copy, unresolved V genes explain under half of the gap, and the rest is unexplained. The sample records more than 150,000 clones, roughly 85% of which are singletons. The top ten constitute 4.5% to 5.5% of the sample. Material: peripheral blood. These receptors all stem from a woman aged 25-40 years with acute or convalescent COVID-19.

The chain recombines TRBV29-1 with TRBJ2-1; 9 nucleotides agree with TRBD1. Germline CDR1 is SQVTM and CDR2 is ANQGSEA. The CDR3 loop spans 13 amino acids. The V and J ends lost 7 bases and 12 bases, in that order; junction bases with no gene match: 13. The CDR3 loop reads CSAVPGQGLGQFF. In nucleotides, the CDR3 is TGCAGCGCCGTCCCGGGACAGGGATTAGGGCAGTTCTTC.

This clone is a singleton in its sample. The V gene is TRBV12-3 or TRBV12-4, the J gene TRBJ1-2; TRBD1 matches 11 bases. The CDR3 totals 13 residues. V lost 7 bases and J lost 8; bases outside the gene matches: 6. This CDR3 reads CASTPGTGGGYTF. The DNA of the CDR3 is TGTGCCAGCACCCCCGGGACAGGGGGAGGCTACACCTTC.

This CDR3 reads CASSLSGTRTDTQYF. The CDR3 DNA reads as TGTGCCAGCAGTTTAAGCGGGACTAGGACAGATACGCAGTATTTT. The chain employs TRBV27 and TRBJ2-3; 8 bases line up with TRBD2. CDR3 length: 15 amino acids. The V segment lost 2 bases and the J segment 3 bases; nucleotides outside the gene matches: 4. Germline-derived CDR1 and CDR2 are MNHEY and SMNVEV (reference sequence).

About this clone: Other nucleotide sequences from this sample produce the same CDR3. The chain recombines TRBV7-9 with TRBJ1-5, with D maybe TRBD1 (6 bases). This CDR3 contains 14 residues. Between the trimmed V and J ends, which lost 5 bases and 3 bases, there was a span of 11 bases. Looked up from germline, CDR1 is SEHNR and CDR2 is FQNEAQ (reference sequence). The CDR3 region has the DNA TGTGCCAGCAGCCCAGCGGGGGCCAATCAGCCCCAGCATTTT. Protein product: CASSPAGANQPQHF.

The rearrangement joins TRBV2 to TRBJ2-1, with 10 nucleotides matching TRBD2. The CDR3 is 14 residues long. Germline V gives CDR1 SNHLY, CDR2 FYNNEI. The V and J ends lost 7 bases and 7 bases, in that order; junction bases with no gene match: 7. The CDR3 protein is CASIRTSGENEQFF. The CDR3 DNA reads TGTGCCAGCATTCGGACTAGCGGCGAAAATGAGCAGTTCTTC. The variable domain in full, with the rest retrieved from reference TRBV2 and TRBJ2-1, is EPEVTQTPSHQVTQMGQEVILRCVPISNHLYFYWYRQILGQKVEFLVSFYNNEISEKSEIFDDQFSVERPDGSNFTLKIRSTKLEDSAMYFCASIRTSGENEQFFGPGTRLTVL.

This clone was observed a handful of times. J is TRBJ2-7 and V is TRBV4-1, with TRBD2 matching 12 bases. Germline V CDR1 and CDR2: MGHRA, YSYEKL. The CDR3 extends over 16 amino acids. Unmatched junction bases numbered 5, after V lost 4 bases and J lost 1 base. In nucleotides, the CDR3 is TGCGCCAGCAGCCGACTAGCGGGAGAGGGTTCCTACGAGCAGTACTTC. It encodes CASSRLAGEGSYEQYF.

Note on this clone: The identical CDR3 is also encoded by other nucleotide sequences in the sample. The chain joins TRBV2 to TRBJ2-2; D is ambiguous. Trimming left V 1 base short and J 1 base short, with 4 bases between. Per the germline V gene, CDR1 is SNHLY and CDR2 is FYNNEI. The CDR3 spans 14 residues. The CDR3: CASSEVRNTGELFF. CDR3 DNA: TGTGCCAGCAGTGAAGTCAGGAACACCGGGGAGCTGTTTTTT.

As DNA, the CDR3 is TGTGCCAGCTGGGACATCCCCTACGAGCAGTACTTC. Protein product: CASWDIPYEQYF. The chain recombines TRBV27 with TRBJ2-7; perhaps TRBD1 as D (6 bases). Trimming took 8 bases from V and 2 from J, leaving 10 bases between them. The germline V gene encodes CDR1 MNHEY and CDR2 SMNVEV (reference sequence). There are 12 residues in the CDR3.

The V gene is TRBV18, the J gene TRBJ1-5; D is uncertain. Trimming left V 3 bases short and J 1 base short, with 10 bases between. Germline CDR1 is KGHSH and CDR2 is LQKENI. This CDR3 contains 15 residues. CDR3 region: CASSPYTGSNQPQHF. The DNA for the CDR3 is TGTGCCAGCTCACCCTACACGGGAAGCAATCAGCCCCAGCATTTT.

The V gene is TRBV3-1 (or the pseudogene TRBV3-2), the J gene TRBJ1-6; D call uncertain. Germline lookup yields CDR1 LGHDT and CDR2 YNNKEL (reference sequence). CDR3 length: 15 residues. The ends were cut back, 4 bases at V and 4 bases at J, with 11 bases in the middle. In nucleotides, the CDR3 is TGTGCCAGCAGCCCAGTGTCTTTTTATAATTCACCCCTCCACTTT. It yields the protein CASSPVSFYNSPLHF.

This clone has just one count. The gene calls are TRBV20-1 and TRBJ2-5; maybe TRBD1 (6 bases). The V end lost 3 bases, the J end lost 0 bases, and 11 bases lay between the germline ends. The CDR3 loop spans 14 amino acids. CDR1 is DFQATT and CDR2 is SNEGSKA in the germline V gene (reference sequence). The CDR3 bases are TGCAGTGCTAGTGGCAAGGGGGACCAAGAGACCCAGTACTTC. As protein: CSASGKGDQETQYF.

This chain links TRBV7-6 with TRBJ1-1; the D is unclear. CDR1 SGHVS and CDR2 FNYEAQ come from the germline V gene. This CDR3 spans 13 amino acids. Trimming stripped 5 bases from V and 3 bases from J, with 10 bases between. The CDR3 region is CASSPRSYTEAFF. The CDR3 DNA reads TGTGCCAGCAGCCCCCGGTCCTACACTGAAGCTTTCTTT.

The rearrangement links TRBV4-3 to TRBJ2-1; tentatively, D is TRBD2 (6 bases). Germline loops: CDR1 LGHNA, CDR2 YSLEER. The CDR3 sequence is 13 residues long. Trimming removed 0 bases at V and 10 bases at J, with 10 bases between. Here the CDR3 reads CASSQEGGWEQFF. CDR3 sequence (DNA): TGCGCCAGCAGCCAAGAGGGGGGTTGGGAGCAGTTCTTC.

In DNA, the CDR3 is TGTGCCAGCAGTTTACAACTCGGGGTGAGAACTGAAGCTTTCTTT. This translates into CASSLQLGVRTEAFF. The V and J genes are TRBV28 and TRBJ1-1; no definite D call. CDR3 length equals 15 residues. V shed 2 bases and J shed 5 bases, with 15 bases lying between them. CDR1 and CDR2 from the germline V gene are MDHEN and SYDVKM.

The chain has TRBV19 and TRBJ2-5, with TRBD1 matching over 8 bases. V shed 8 bases, J shed 2 bases, and the junction held 4 bases outside the gene matches. CDR3 length: 13 amino acids. In germline, CDR1 is LNHDA, CDR2 SQIVND (reference sequence). CDR3 loop: CASQRQGQETQYF. The CDR3 nucleotides are TGTGCCAGTCAACGACAGGGGCAAGAGACCCAGTACTTC.

This clone came up a few times. V and J are TRBV5-8 and TRBJ2-3, with 11 bases aligning to TRBD2. Germline CDR1 SGHTS, CDR2 YDEGEE. V dropped 4 bases and J dropped 5; count of bases not matched to a gene: 6. CDR3 length: 15 amino acids. The chain's CDR3 is CASSPPGLAVDTQYF. CDR3 bases: TGTGCCAGCAGCCCACCGGGACTAGCGGTAGATACGCAGTATTTT.

The chain joins TRBV30 to TRBJ1-4, with a possible D match to TRBD1 (5 bases). The CDR3 is 13 amino acids. V lost 3 bases, J lost 8 bases, and 13 bases lay in between. Germline lookup yields CDR1 GTSNPN and CDR2 SVGIG (reference sequence). The CDR3 region is CAWRSSGLEKLFF. The CDR3 DNA follows: TGTGCCTGGAGATCGTCAGGGTTAGAAAAACTGTTTTTT.

V is TRBV7-9 and J is TRBJ2-1; TRBD2 matches 9 bases. Germline V gives CDR1 SEHNR, CDR2 FQNEAQ (reference sequence). J gave up 1 base and V 7 bases, and 8 bases lay outside the gene matches. The CDR3 extends over 16 amino acids. The CDR3: CASNPSGRLSYNEQFF. The CDR3 coding sequence is TGTGCCAGCAACCCCAGCGGGAGGTTGTCCTACAATGAGCAGTTCTTC.

This clone appeared once. The V call is TRBV4-3, the J call TRBJ2-1; 11 nucleotides agree with TRBD2. CDR3 length equals 14 residues. CDR1 is LGHNA, CDR2 YSLEER, per germline. J was trimmed by 9 bases and V by 4 bases; bases with no gene match: 5. The CDR3 is CASSLAGGPSEQFF. The DNA of the CDR3 is TGCGCCAGCAGCCTAGCGGGGGGGCCCAGTGAGCAGTTCTTC.

The V gene is TRBV19, the J gene TRBJ1-3, with 7 bases that match TRBD1. V dropped 5 bases and J dropped 0; count of bases not matched to a gene: 10. CDR3 length: 17 residues. Germline CDR1 and CDR2: LNHDA and SQIVND (reference sequence). The CDR3 spells CASSGRGQSVSGNTIYF. The CDR3 bases are TGTGCCAGTAGTGGAAGGGGACAGTCGGTCTCTGGAAACACCATATATTTT.

V and J are TRBV11-2 and TRBJ2-1; D perhaps matches TRBD2 (5 bases). CDR1 SGHAT and CDR2 FQNNGV come from the germline V gene. The CDR3 totals 14 residues. V shed 1 base and J shed 4 bases, with 8 bases lying between them. The DNA of the CDR3 is TGTGCCAGCAGCTTAGTGGGAGCATACAATGAGCAGTTCTTC. It encodes CASSLVGAYNEQFF.

The gene calls are TRBV19 and TRBJ1-2, with D perhaps matching TRBD1 (6 bases). This CDR3 comprises 17 residues. Germline values: CDR1 LNHDA, CDR2 SQIVND (reference sequence). Trimming removed 0 bases at V and 2 bases at J, with 16 bases between. Written as DNA, the CDR3 is TGTGCCAGTAGTATAGAGGACAGACCATCTCTCAACTATGGCTACACCTTC. Protein sequence: CASSIEDRPSLNYGYTF.